The T cell receptor (beta chain) described here comes from a study of shared clonotypes between healthy human individuals. This CDR3 spans 14 amino acids. Germline CDR1 reads MNHEY; CDR2 reads SMNVEV (reference sequence). V was clipped by 5 bases and J by 2 bases; unmatched bases: 5. Only CD45RO-negative cells positively selected for CCR7 counted as naive CD8 cells, so terminally differentiated effector memory CD45RA+ cells were excluded. Concerning this clone: As yet, its antigen is unknown.

General study findings and limits: Several donors held about 5% of naive CD4 clonotypes in common. Incompleteness in sorted-subset sequencing, despite large depth, was shown by rarefaction. Memory subsets generally showed smaller estimated richness than naive subsets did. The sole specimen, blood, was sampled, and tissue repertoires likely differ.

Sequenced by immunoSEQ multiplex PCR; TCRdb stores in-frame clones only, minus some. Of millions of clones in the sample, about 92% were seen once. Input material: naive CD8+ T cells from PBMCs. The rearrangement uses TRBV27 and TRBJ2-7, with 8 bases identical to TRBD2. The source is a man between 18 and 29 years old in good health. Some clones in this sample may be carry-over from other donors' samples. CDR3 bases: TGTGCCAGCAGTATGATAGCGGGGACCTACGAGCAGTACTTC. Residues: CASSMIAGTYEQYF.